In its sample, the clone carrying this T cell receptor beta chain was seen a few times. What it binds is unknown. Germline CDR1 and CDR2: LNHDA and SQIVND (reference sequence). CDR3 length equals 15 residues. Losses at the gene ends were 3 bases for V and 5 bases for J; bases not matched to a gene: 8. TCRdb recomputed calls from the 5' RACE reads with MiXCR, one row per CDR3 protein. The sample carries nearly 350,000 distinct CDR3 sequences, under 15% recorded once. The record originates from a study of T-cell memory formation after mild COVID-19. Study results and caveats: Shrinking CD4+ clones were chiefly CM and EM; CD8+ ones were chiefly EMRA. SARS-CoV-2 specificity was not confirmed for second-wave clones peaking on day 37. Cross-reactive memory seemingly joined, as some responding clones were found in pre-infection memory.

The receptor was derived from a man younger than 35 who had mild COVID-19 (a few samples of this study predate the infection). Cell type and time point are not known. Sample: PBMCs or a T cell subset sorted from them (not recorded which). The gene calls are TRBV19 and TRBJ2-3; 7 bases fit TRBD2. The CDR3 DNA follows: TGTGCCAGTAGTATGGCGGACGGGGGGAGAGATACGCAGTATTTT. It yields the protein CASSMADGGRDTQYF.